This T cell receptor beta chain appears in the sequencing data of a study of control samples from healthy donors and cancer patients. CDR3 length equals 14 residues. Trimming shortened V by 4 bases and J by 5 bases, and 15 bases separated the two germline ends. The germline V gene has CDR1 SGHRS and CDR2 YFSETQ. Sequenced by immunoSEQ multiplex PCR; TCRdb stores in-frame clones only, minus some. Seen here are about 53,000 clones, roughly 90% observed once, and the top ten hold more than 13%. The specimen was PBMCs. The V and J genes are TRBV5-1 and TRBJ2-5, with D tentatively TRBD2 (5 bases). The sequence was obtained from a man between 60 and 70 years old with head and neck cancer. This CDR3 reads CASSGASTSETQYF. CDR3 in DNA: TGCGCCAGCAGCGGAGCGAGCACTAGTGAGACCCAGTACTTC.